This T cell receptor beta chain originates from a study of T cell repertoires in aging, cancer and after chemotherapy. Across the whole study: Roughly 9.1 million TCR reads were in the whole dataset. Regarding the study as a whole: Untreated cancer patients had significantly lower blood TCR diversity than age-matched healthy donors. In each cancer cohort, median generation probability increased across chemotherapy, suggesting thymic output rebounded.

J was trimmed by 3 bases and V by 7 bases; bases with no gene match: 5. CDR1 and CDR2 (germline): MNHEY, SVGAGI. This CDR3 has 13 amino acids. Peripheral blood genomic DNA, not sorted cells or RNA, was the template. Multiplex touch-down PCR with TRB-A/B primers amplified rearranged V-D-J TRB sequences. TCRdb processed the multiplex PCR reads anew with MiXCR; each CDR3 protein has one entry. In the table there are more than 2,500 distinct CDR3 sequences, roughly 31% of which are singletons. This clonotype has more than one count but fewer than ten. Antigen specificity is unknown. V and J are TRBV6-5 and TRBJ2-7, with TRBD2 matching 8 bases. The clonotype was recovered from a human donor with a solid tumor. Sequencing input: blood. CDR3 region: CASISSGFYEQYF. The CDR3 DNA sequence: TGTGCCAGCATATCTAGCGGGTTCTACGAGCAGTACTTC.